The following is a TCR beta chain sequence with its context. This entry is derived from a study of blood T cell repertoires in COVID-19. Trimming removed 1 base from V and 2 bases from J; junction bases left unmatched: 9. This CDR3 spans 17 amino acids. CDR1 is SNHLY, CDR2 FYNNEI, per germline. The age range of participants was 18 to 89 years, with residence in about two dozen US areas. Only in-frame clones appear in the TCRdb table, and some are missing; sequencing was by immunoSEQ multiplex PCR. Among 120,000 to 150,000 clones listed, approximately 88% were seen once. The chain joins TRBV2 to TRBJ2-7, with TRBD2 identical over 9 bases. The sequence was obtained from a man aged 35 to 55 with acute COVID-19. The specimen was PBMCs or T cells enriched from blood (not recorded which). The CDR3 protein is CASSEGWRLAGPYEQYF. Written as DNA, the CDR3 is TGTGCCAGCAGTGAAGGGTGGAGGCTAGCGGGACCCTACGAGCAGTACTTC. Together with reference TRBV2 and TRBJ2-7, the CDR3 gives the full variable domain: EPEVTQTPSHQVTQMGQEVILRCVPISNHLYFYWYRQILGQKVEFLVSFYNNEISEKSEIFDDQFSVERPDGSNFTLKIRSTKLEDSAMYFCASSEGWRLAGPYEQYFGPGTRLTVT.